The present TCR beta chain was sequenced within a study of T cell responses to AZD1222 COVID-19 vaccine. On this clone itself: Its antigen is unidentified.

Study-wide results and limits: Reports say nearly half of spike-specific TCRs go after unmutated variant regions. Breadth and depth of Spike-specific TCRs rose after two AZD1222 doses. Donors skewed white British and female; clonal diversity was possibly underestimated.

The CDR3 sequence is 14 residues long. Germline lookup yields CDR1 SQVTM and CDR2 ANQGSEA. V shed 7 bases and J shed 5 bases, with 20 bases lying between them. TCRdb's copy holds only in-frame clones and misses some; the assay was immunoSEQ multiplex PCR. The data hold 100,000 to 130,000 clones, with roughly 89% observed a single time. The chain combines TRBV29-1 with TRBJ1-2; no definite D call. The sample here was peripheral blood, taken on day 0 of AZD1222 vaccination. The receptor was derived from an adult in good health. As DNA, the CDR3 is TGCAGCGAAAACGGGAGTGGAGGGCTATATGGCTACACCTTC. It translates to CSENGSGGLYGYTF.